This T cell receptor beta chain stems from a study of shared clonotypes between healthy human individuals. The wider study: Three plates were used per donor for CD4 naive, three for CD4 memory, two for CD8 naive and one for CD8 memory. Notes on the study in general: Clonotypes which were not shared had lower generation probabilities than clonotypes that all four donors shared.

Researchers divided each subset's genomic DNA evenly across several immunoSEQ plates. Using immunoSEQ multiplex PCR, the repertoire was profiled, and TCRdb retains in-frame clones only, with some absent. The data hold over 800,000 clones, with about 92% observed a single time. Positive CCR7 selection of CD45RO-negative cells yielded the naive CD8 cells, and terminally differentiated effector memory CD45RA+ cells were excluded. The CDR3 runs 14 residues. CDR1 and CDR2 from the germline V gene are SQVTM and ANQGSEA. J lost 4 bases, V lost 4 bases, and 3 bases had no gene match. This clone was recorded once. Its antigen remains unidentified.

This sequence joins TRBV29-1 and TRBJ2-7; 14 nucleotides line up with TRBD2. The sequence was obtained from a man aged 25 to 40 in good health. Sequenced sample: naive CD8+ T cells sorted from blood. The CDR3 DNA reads TGCAGCGTTGCCGGGACTAGCGGGAGTTACGAGCAGTACTTC. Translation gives CSVAGTSGSYEQYF.